These 4 T cell receptor beta chains were sequenced from one sample in a study of blood T cell repertoires in COVID-19. Using immunoSEQ multiplex PCR, the repertoire was profiled, and TCRdb retains in-frame clones only, with some absent. The repertoire holds approximately 230,000 clones, with 80% to 85% as singletons. Source material: peripheral blood. These receptors were taken from a man aged 30 to 45 with active or convalescent COVID-19.

This sequence joins TRBV6-6 and TRBJ1-1; D ambiguous. The V end lost 2 bases, the J end lost 4 bases, and 14 bases lay between the germline ends. Germline assignment: CDR1 MNHNY and CDR2 SVGAGI (reference sequence). CDR3 length: 15 residues. CDR3 sequence (DNA): TGTGCCAGCAGTTACACTACACCCCGGGGCACTGAAGCTTTCTTT. This gives the protein CASSYTTPRGTEAFF.

The chain recombines TRBV3-1 (or the pseudogene TRBV3-2) with TRBJ2-1; no firm D call. This CDR3 comprises 14 residues. Between the trimmed V and J ends, which lost 1 base and 3 bases, there was a span of 7 bases. CDR1 LGHDT and CDR2 YNNKEL come from the germline V gene (reference sequence). The CDR3, as DNA: TGTGCCAGCAGCCAAGGCCCGGTCTACAATGAGCAGTTCTTC. Translation: CASSQGPVYNEQFF.

The chain recombines TRBV5-6 with TRBJ1-2; D may be TRBD1 (5 bases). The CDR3 runs 16 residues. Germline-derived CDR1 and CDR2 are SGHDT and YYEEEE. V was pared by 0 bases and J by 1 base, with 13 bases between. The CDR3 is CASSLVGQGGNYGYTF. The CDR3 coding sequence is TGTGCCAGCAGCTTGGTAGGGCAGGGTGGTAACTATGGCTACACCTTC.

This rearrangement joins TRBV27 to TRBJ1-1, with D possibly matching TRBD1 (5 bases). Trimming shortened V by 3 bases and J by 7 bases, and 15 bases separated the two germline ends. This CDR3 is built from 14 residues. CDR1 and CDR2 (germline): MNHEY, SMNVEV (reference sequence). This chain's CDR3 is CASSLRGSFSEAFF. The CDR3 nucleotides read TGTGCCAGCAGTTTGCGGGGCTCGTTCAGTGAAGCTTTCTTT.